One sample yielded the 24 T cell receptor beta chains listed below, sequenced in a study of T cell clonality in common variable immunodeficiency. TCRdb keeps only in-frame clones here, not all; method: immunoSEQ multiplex PCR. In total the sample includes over 30,000 clones, none of them seen once. Sequencing input: peripheral blood mononuclear cells. These receptors originate from a person aged 18-70 years in good health.

This clone was recorded many times. The CDR3 goes on 3 residues after the read ends, and that part is filled in from the germline J gene. The chain employs TRBV20-1 and TRBJ1-1; possibly TRBD1 for D (6 bases). CDR3 length: 16 residues. In germline, CDR1 is DFQATT, CDR2 SNEGSKA (reference sequence). Trimming stripped 6 bases from V and 1 base from J, with 21 bases between. The covered CDR3 bases are TGCAGTGCGTTGGACAGACTTTCCCCCCGGAACACTGAA. This sequence encodes CSALDRLSPRNTE. The CDR3 in full is CSALDRLSPRNTEAFF.

This clone was found many times. Coverage ceases 3 residues before the CDR3 finishes, and the germline J gene fills in the end. This sequence joins TRBV7-6 and TRBJ1-2; TRBD1 might be the D (6 bases). Germline values: CDR1 SGHVS, CDR2 FNYEAQ. This CDR3 spans 17 amino acids. V gave up 1 base and J gave up 7 bases, with 22 bases separating them. The CDR3 DNA, read in part, is TGTGCCAGCAGCTTAGGGGCGGGTAGGCAGGGGTTAGCTGGC. Amino acids: CASSLGAGRQGLAG. The full CDR3 protein reads CASSLGAGRQGLAGYTF. Combining the CDR3 with reference TRBV7-6 and TRBJ1-2 gives the whole variable domain GAGVSQSPRYKVTKRGQDVALRCDPISGHVSLYWYRQALGQGPEFLTYFNYEAQQDKSGLPNDRFSAERPEGSISTLTIQRTEQRDSAMYRCASSLGAGRQGLAGYTFGSGTRLTVV.

This clone was found a few times. Just one base apart from a much larger clone, this may be a read error. The read terminates 3 residues ahead of where the CDR3 ends, so the germline J gene completes it. This rearrangement joins TRBV19 to TRBJ2-7, with TRBD1 matching over 8 bases. CDR3 length equals 17 residues. V lost 7 bases, J lost 2 bases, and 16 bases stayed unmatched. Germline CDR1 reads LNHDA; CDR2 reads SQIVND (reference sequence). Partial CDR3 DNA: TGTGCCAGTACTATCGTTTCGACAGGGGCTGAAACCTACGAG. Protein sequence: CASTIVSTGAETYE. In full, the CDR3 reads CASTIVSTGAETYEQYF.

This clone was seen ten or more times. The sequenced fragment ends 3 residues before the CDR3 boundary, so the rest is inferred from the germline J gene. V and J are TRBV5-1 and TRBJ1-3, with 8 bases fitting TRBD1. V shed 4 bases, J shed 3 bases, and the junction held 9 bases outside the gene matches. The CDR3 is 16 residues long. The germline V gene has CDR1 SGHRS and CDR2 YFSETQ. The sequenced CDR3 bases are TGCGCCAGCAGCCCGACCCACAGGGGGTTTGGAAACACC. It yields the protein CASSPTHRGFGNT. The entire CDR3 protein reads CASSPTHRGFGNTIYF.

This clone was counted many times. Sequencing ends 3 residues short of the CDR3 end; the germline J gene provides the rest. The gene calls are TRBV19 and TRBJ2-3; tentative D call: TRBD1 (7 bases). Germline values: CDR1 LNHDA, CDR2 SQIVND (reference sequence). The length of the CDR3 is 14 residues. V was pared by 7 bases and J by 1 base, with 12 bases between. The covered CDR3 bases are TGTGCCAGTATGGAGGGGGCCCGCACAGATACG. Encoded protein: CASMEGARTDT. The entire CDR3 reads CASMEGARTDTQYF.

This clone came up many times. Sequencing ends 3 residues short of the CDR3 end; the germline J gene provides the rest. This rearrangement joins TRBV18 to TRBJ2-1, with D tentatively TRBD2 (6 bases). Looked up from germline, CDR1 is KGHSH and CDR2 is LQKENI. Between the trimmed V and J ends, which lost 6 bases and 8 bases, there was a span of 14 bases. The CDR3 is 13 residues long. The CDR3: CASSPMTGDEQFF. The CDR3 DNA, read in part, is TGTGCCAGCTCCCCCATGACGGGGGATGAG.

This clone was seen at least ten times. The observed sequence ends 3 residues before the CDR3 terminus, with the missing tail filled in from the germline J gene. The genes are TRBV19 and TRBJ1-2; D not certain. Germline V gene sequence: CDR1 LNHDA, CDR2 SQIVND (reference sequence). The CDR3 length is 12 residues. V was cut by 5 bases and J by 2 bases, with 6 bases left in between. The CDR3: CASSQRNYGYTF. The sequenced part of the CDR3 DNA is TGTGCCAGTAGTCAGCGAAACTATGGC.

This clone occurred many times. A much larger clone lies a single base off, so this may be a read error. With the read ending 3 residues before the CDR3 end, the germline J gene is used to fill in that end. V gene TRBV30 combines with J gene TRBJ2-5; no definite D call. The CDR3 has 11 amino acids. CDR1 GTSNPN and CDR2 SVGIG come from the germline V gene (reference sequence). CDR3 protein: CAWSPTYTQYF. Incomplete CDR3 DNA: TGTGCCTGGAGTCCCACATATACC.

This clone was observed many times. The read halts 3 residues ahead of the CDR3 end, with the missing end drawn from the germline J gene. J is TRBJ2-5 and V is TRBV29-1; 10 nucleotides match TRBD2. J lost 6 bases, V lost 0 bases, and 1 base had no gene match. This CDR3 spans 13 amino acids. Germline V gene data show CDR1 as SQVTM and CDR2 as ANQGSEA. The CDR3 DNA, read in part, is TGCAGCGTTGAAGAGACTAGCGGGCAGACC. Amino acids: CSVEETSGQT. The CDR3 in its entirety is CSVEETSGQTQYF.

In this sample, this clone turned up a few times. A much more abundant neighbour one base away suggests this may be a read error. The read comes to an end 3 residues before the CDR3 does, leaving the germline J gene to fill in the end. In the same sample, other DNA sequences code for this CDR3. The chain combines TRBV30 with TRBJ1-3; TRBD1 matches at 7 bases. The CDR3 is made up of 14 amino acids. CDR1 is GTSNPN, CDR2 SVGIG, per germline (reference sequence). The CDR3 DNA, read in part, is TGTGCCTGGGGCAGGGGGGACCTGGAAAACACA. Translated: CAWGRGDLENT. The full-length CDR3 reads as CAWGRGDLENTIYF.

This clone was seen repeatedly, ten times or more. The read ends 3 residues before the CDR3 terminus; that terminus is restored from the germline J gene. This chain links TRBV10-2 with TRBJ2-1; D call uncertain. Trimming removed 1 base at V and 3 bases at J, with 10 bases between. Germline lookup yields CDR1 WSHSY and CDR2 SAAADI. The CDR3 totals 15 residues. This CDR3 reads CASSELRLDYNEQFF. The sequenced part of the CDR3 DNA is TGCGCCAGCAGTGAGTTGAGACTGGACTACAATGAG.

This clone was seen at least ten times. The CDR3 end falls 3 residues outside the read, so it is completed with the germline J gene. The chain employs TRBV29-1 and TRBJ2-5; 9 nucleotides align to TRBD1. The trim removed 8 bases at V and 5 bases at J, leaving 12 bases unmatched. Germline loops: CDR1 SQVTM, CDR2 ANQGSEA. The CDR3 sequence is 14 residues long. The CDR3: CSSPGTGFSETQYF. Incomplete CDR3 DNA: TGCAGCTCTCCCGGGACAGGGTTTTCGGAGACC.

This clone was seen at least ten times. The read comes to an end 3 residues before the CDR3 does, leaving the germline J gene to fill in the end. The V gene is TRBV2, the J gene TRBJ2-7; 9 bases match TRBD1. Germline CDR1 is SNHLY and CDR2 is FYNNEI. V dropped 4 bases and J dropped 1; count of bases not matched to a gene: 8. This CDR3 has 16 residues. The part of the CDR3 DNA that was read is TGTGCCAGCAGTGGGTTAAGGGGGACAGGGTCCTACGAG. Protein sequence: CASSGLRGTGSYE. The full CDR3 protein reads CASSGLRGTGSYEQYF.

This clone was recorded at least ten times. The read stops 3 residues short of the end of the CDR3; the missing end is completed from the germline J gene. The rearrangement uses TRBV9 and TRBJ2-1; TRBD1 is a possible D gene (6 bases). Trimming removed 0 bases from V and 9 bases from J, with 16 bases in between. The CDR3 is 15 amino acids. In germline, CDR1 is SGDLS, CDR2 YYNGEE. The CDR3 spells CASSVVPGDTGEQFF. The covered CDR3 bases are TGTGCCAGCAGCGTAGTTCCCGGGGACACAGGTGAG.

For this clone: Sequencing ends 3 residues short of the CDR3 end; the germline J gene provides the rest. V is TRBV6-2 or TRBV6-3 and J is TRBJ2-4, with a possible D match to TRBD1 (5 bases). The germline V gene encodes CDR1 MNHEY and CDR2 SVGEGT. The CDR3 runs to 13 residues. Here the CDR3 reads CASSYVGENGQYF. CDR3 DNA (partial): TGTGCCAGCAGTTACGTAGGGGAAAATGGT.

This clone was seen at least ten times. The read comes to an end 3 residues before the CDR3 does, leaving the germline J gene to fill in the end. V usage is TRBV20-1 and J usage is TRBJ1-2, with D maybe TRBD1 (5 bases). This CDR3 is built from 17 residues. V lost 3 bases and J lost 0, with 20 bases in between. Germline CDR1 reads DFQATT; CDR2 reads SNEGSKA (reference sequence). Incomplete CDR3 DNA: TGCAGTGCTAGCCAACCTTACTACAGGAGAGCTAACTATGGC. Protein sequence: CSASQPYYRRANYG. The CDR3 reads in full as CSASQPYYRRANYGYTF.

Ten or more counts support this clone. The read falls 3 residues short of the CDR3 end, and the missing part is taken from the germline J gene. Other DNA variants within this sample encode the same CDR3. The V call is TRBV12-3 or TRBV12-4, the J call TRBJ2-7; 10 bases fit TRBD2. This CDR3 region has 13 residues. V lost 4 bases and J lost 3; bases outside the gene matches: 0. The sequenced part of the CDR3 DNA is TGTGCCAGCAGTTCTAGCGGGAGCTACGAG. Translation gives CASSSSGSYE. In full, the CDR3 reads CASSSSGSYEQYF.

This clone was counted at least ten times. The DNA ends 3 residues before the CDR3 does, and the rest of the CDR3 is filled in from the germline J gene. The V gene is TRBV7-6, the J gene TRBJ2-1; the D gene is possibly TRBD1 (6 bases). The germline V gene encodes CDR1 SGHVS and CDR2 FNYEAQ. There are 13 residues in the CDR3. Trimming took 0 bases from V and 8 from J, leaving 8 bases between them. The CDR3 spells CASSLASGDEQFF. The CDR3 bases that were read are TGTGCCAGCAGCTTAGCGTCAGGGGATGAG.

This clone was detected ten times or more. With the read ending 3 residues before the CDR3 end, the germline J gene is used to fill in that end. The chain carries TRBV9 and TRBJ2-7; perhaps TRBD1 as D (6 bases). This CDR3 is built from 15 residues. V lost 0 bases to trimming and J lost 2 bases, with 12 bases between them. CDR1 and CDR2 from the germline V gene are SGDLS and YYNGEE. CDR3 DNA, as far as it was read: TGTGCCAGCAGCGTAGGGACAGCTGAGGCCTACGAG. Translating it yields CASSVGTAEAYE. The complete CDR3 reads CASSVGTAEAYEQYF.

This clone occurred many times. Coverage ceases 3 residues before the CDR3 finishes, and the germline J gene fills in the end. The chain couples TRBV18 to TRBJ2-2, with D hard to call. Germline CDR1 reads KGHSH; CDR2 reads LQKENI. The CDR3 totals 15 residues. With 2 bases removed from V and 1 base from J, the gap between germline ends came to 8 bases. CDR3 in amino acids: CASSPVTLNTGELFF. CDR3 bases read: TGTGCCAGCTCACCAGTGACACTGAACACCGGGGAG.

This clone was recorded at least ten times. The read comes to an end 3 residues before the CDR3 does, leaving the germline J gene to fill in the end. The V and J genes are TRBV7-2 and TRBJ1-1, with TRBD1 matching over 7 bases. The CDR3 covers 15 residues. Losses at the gene ends were 2 bases for V and 6 bases for J; bases not matched to a gene: 9. CDR1 and CDR2 (germline): SGHTA, FQGNSA. Incomplete CDR3 DNA: TGTGCCAGCAGCTTACTTACAGGGGTTAGCGCTGAA. Translating it yields CASSLLTGVSAE. The whole CDR3 sequence reads CASSLLTGVSAEAFF.

A remark on this clone: The CDR3 is cut off 3 residues early in the read; its end comes from the germline J gene. V is TRBV5-8 and J is TRBJ2-3; 7 nucleotides align to TRBD1. Germline V gene lookup returns CDR1 SGHTS and CDR2 YDEGEE. This CDR3 contains 14 residues. The part of the CDR3 DNA that was read is TGTGCCAGCAGCTTGTGGGGACAGTTGGAGACG. Protein sequence: CASSLWGQLET. The entire CDR3 sequence reads CASSLWGQLETQYF.

The table lists this clone with many counts. Read sequence stops 3 residues before the CDR3 end, and the germline J gene provides the missing end. The V gene is TRBV20-1, the J gene TRBJ2-7; a weak D match, TRBD2 (6 bases). V lost 3 bases to trimming and J lost 2 bases, with 8 bases between them. Germline CDR1 and CDR2: DFQATT and SNEGSKA (reference sequence). This CDR3 has 12 residues. The CDR3 sequence: CSARGGAYEQYF. CDR3 bases read: TGCAGTGCTAGGGGCGGGGCCTACGAG.

This clone was found a few times. The DNA ends 3 residues before the CDR3 does, and the rest of the CDR3 is filled in from the germline J gene. This chain links TRBV11-2 with TRBJ2-3; 7 bases align to TRBD1. CDR1 is SGHAT and CDR2 is FQNNGV in the germline V gene. The CDR3 runs 13 residues. The DNA read from the CDR3 is TGTGCCAGCAGCCCCAATGGGGGACAGCCG. This translates into CASSPNGGQP. The full CDR3 reads CASSPNGGQPQYF.